This TCR beta chain was identified during a study of shared clonotypes between healthy human individuals. V lost 1 base, J lost 5 bases, and 8 bases lay in between. Germline V lookup: CDR1 SGHTA, CDR2 FQGTGA. The CDR3 is 13 amino acids. Generated by immunoSEQ multiplex PCR, the TCRdb table keeps only in-frame clones and is missing some. This repertoire shows over 2 million clones, roughly 92% found once; its top ten account for 0.37%. The chain is built from TRBV7-3 and TRBJ1-1, with no clear D. Source material: naive CD4+ T cells from PBMCs. The subset here: CD45RA+ positively selected. The sequence was obtained from a man aged 18 to 30 in good health. Some clones in this sample may be carry-over from other donors' samples. Here the CDR3 DNA reads TGTGCCAGCAGCTTAATCTTAGGGACTGAAGCTTTCTTT. Translating it yields CASSLILGTEAFF.